A selection of T cell receptor beta chains follows, all from one sample in a study of blood T cell repertoires in COVID-19. This table comes from immunoSEQ multiplex PCR, and its TCRdb copy is limited to in-frame clones, with some not included. The sample includes more than 150,000 clones, around 81% of them seen just once. The sequencing sample was made of peripheral blood. All receptors derive from an elderly woman with COVID-19, enrolled during active disease. The CDR3 runs from the conserved cysteine through the conserved F or W. Each record gives: J gene, V gene, CDR3 protein.

J: TRBJ1-4
V: TRBV2
CDR3: CASREEQGANEKLFF

J: TRBJ2-1
V: TRBV11-3
CDR3: CASSFGRALGNEQFF

J: TRBJ1-1
V: TRBV5-8
CDR3: CASSRRRVLDTEAFF

J: TRBJ2-5
V: TRBV12-3/TRBV12-4
CDR3: CASSRHGETQYF

J: TRBJ1-2
V: TRBV6-5
CDR3: CASSYSIGGRNGYTF

J: TRBJ1-5
V: TRBV19
CDR3: CASSATGNQPQHF

J: TRBJ1-6
V: TRBV7-2
CDR3: CASSAEAASRSPLHF

J: TRBJ1-5
V: TRBV15
CDR3: CATSRATGAGNQPQHF

J: TRBJ1-4
V: TRBV19
CDR3: CASSISIGQDEKLFF

J: TRBJ1-5
V: TRBV19
CDR3: CASSTTDRGNQPQHF

J: TRBJ1-6
V: TRBV7-9
CDR3: CASSLGHAFRDRDSPLHF

J: TRBJ2-7
V: TRBV2
CDR3: CATRGIAYEQYF

J: TRBJ1-2
V: TRBV7-9
CDR3: CASSVVLDYGYTF

J: TRBJ1-3
V: TRBV19
CDR3: CATGVAGSGNTIYF

J: TRBJ2-2
V: TRBV19
CDR3: CASSIDGTMNTGELFF

J: TRBJ1-1
V: TRBV2
CDR3: CASSEFGVGGTEAFF

J: TRBJ2-3
V: TRBV29-1
CDR3: CSVEQAGGPDTQYF

J: TRBJ2-7
V: TRBV9
CDR3: CASSPRQGSREQYF

J: TRBJ2-1
V: TRBV11-3
CDR3: CASSSQWGESSYNEQFF

J: TRBJ1-2
V: TRBV4-1
CDR3: CASSRTGQGNYGYTF

J: TRBJ2-5
V: TRBV13
CDR3: CASSYARETQYF

J: TRBJ1-6
V: TRBV6-5
CDR3: CASSRTYPRDSPLHF

J: TRBJ2-7
V: TRBV6-5
CDR3: CASGRDYNYEQYF

J: TRBJ2-1
V: TRBV4-1
CDR3: CASSPTPTRVEQFF

J: TRBJ2-7
V: TRBV4-2
CDR3: CASSQAGQGGAYEQYF

J: TRBJ2-7
V: TRBV5-6
CDR3: CASSLVTAGEPYEQYF

J: TRBJ2-3
V: TRBV18
CDR3: CASSPLAGGSDTQYF

J: TRBJ1-2
V: TRBV11-3
CDR3: CASSRGTGEGRGYTF

J: TRBJ2-1
V: TRBV20-1
CDR3: CSAVLYNEQFF

J: TRBJ2-7
V: TRBV28
CDR3: CASSPLAESSYEQYF

J: TRBJ1-3
V: TRBV28
CDR3: CASSLAGFSGNTIYF

J: TRBJ2-7
V: TRBV20-1
CDR3: CSARHSYEQYF

J: TRBJ2-7
V: TRBV4-1
CDR3: CASSQEFSGGEYEQYF

J: TRBJ1-4
V: TRBV4-1
CDR3: CASSQETGVEKLFF

J: TRBJ1-1
V: TRBV5-1
CDR3: CASSQGQGTEAFF

J: TRBJ2-7
V: TRBV6-5
CDR3: CASTYSGEAYEQYF

J: TRBJ2-3
V: TRBV7-3
CDR3: CASSVSGVTGYTQYF